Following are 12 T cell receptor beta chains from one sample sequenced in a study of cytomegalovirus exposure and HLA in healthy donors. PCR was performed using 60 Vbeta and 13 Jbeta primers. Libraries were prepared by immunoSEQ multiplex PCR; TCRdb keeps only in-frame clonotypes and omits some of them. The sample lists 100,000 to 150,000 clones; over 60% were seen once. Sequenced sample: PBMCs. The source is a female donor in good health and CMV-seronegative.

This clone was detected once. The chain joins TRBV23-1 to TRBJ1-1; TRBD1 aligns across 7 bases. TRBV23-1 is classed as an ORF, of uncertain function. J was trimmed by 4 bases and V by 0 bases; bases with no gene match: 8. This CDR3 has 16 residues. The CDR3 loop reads CASSQSRRGLGTEAFF. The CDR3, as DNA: TGCGCCAGCAGTCAATCGAGGAGGGGGCTCGGCACTGAAGCTTTCTTT.

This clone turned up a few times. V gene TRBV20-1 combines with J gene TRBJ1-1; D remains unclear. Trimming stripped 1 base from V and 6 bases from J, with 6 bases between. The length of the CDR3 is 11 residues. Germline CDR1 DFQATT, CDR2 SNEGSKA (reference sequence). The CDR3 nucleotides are TGCAGTGCTAGAGTGGCCCCTGAAGCTTTCTTT. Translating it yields CSARVAPEAFF.

The CDR3 is CASSLYGGTLKETQYF. The DNA of the CDR3 is TGTGCCAGCAGCTTATACGGAGGAACTCTAAAAGAGACCCAGTACTTC. The gene calls are TRBV7-9 and TRBJ2-5; D is perhaps TRBD2 (5 bases). This CDR3 is 16 amino acids long. The germline V gene has CDR1 SEHNR and CDR2 FQNEAQ (reference sequence). Trimming took off 2 bases at V and 3 bases at J, with 16 bases between the two ends.

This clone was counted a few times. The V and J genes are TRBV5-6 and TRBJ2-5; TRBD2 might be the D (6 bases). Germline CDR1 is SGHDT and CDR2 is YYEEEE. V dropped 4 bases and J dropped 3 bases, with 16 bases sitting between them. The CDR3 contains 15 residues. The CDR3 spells CASSAVRRGKETQYF. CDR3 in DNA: TGTGCCAGCAGCGCAGTACGGCGGGGAAAAGAGACCCAGTACTTC.

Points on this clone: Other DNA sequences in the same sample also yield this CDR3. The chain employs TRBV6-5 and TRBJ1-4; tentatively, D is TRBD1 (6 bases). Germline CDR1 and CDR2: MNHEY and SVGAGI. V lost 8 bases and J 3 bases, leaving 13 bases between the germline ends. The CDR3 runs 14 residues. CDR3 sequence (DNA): TGTGCCAGCCGCCGGGGGGGCGCTAATGAAAAACTGTTTTTT. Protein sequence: CASRRGGANEKLFF.

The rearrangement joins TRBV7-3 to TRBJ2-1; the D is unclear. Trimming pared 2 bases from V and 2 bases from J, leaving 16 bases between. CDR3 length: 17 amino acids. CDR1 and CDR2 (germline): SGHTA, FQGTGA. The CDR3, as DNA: TGTGCCAGCAGCTTAGGGCCACATCCGCCCGCCTACAATGAGCAGTTCTTC. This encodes CASSLGPHPPAYNEQFF.

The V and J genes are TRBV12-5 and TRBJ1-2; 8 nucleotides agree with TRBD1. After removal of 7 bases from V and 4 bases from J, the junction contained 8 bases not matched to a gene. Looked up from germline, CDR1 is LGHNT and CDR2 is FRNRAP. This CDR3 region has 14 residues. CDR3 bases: TGTGCTAGTGCCCTCGGGACAGGATTCTATGGCTACACCTTC. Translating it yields CASALGTGFYGYTF. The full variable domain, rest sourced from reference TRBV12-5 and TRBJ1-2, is DARVTQTPRHKVTEMGQEVTMRCQPILGHNTVFWYRQTMMQGLELLAYFRNRAPLDDSGMPKDRFSAEMPDATLATLKIQPSEPRDSAVYFCASALGTGFYGYTFGSGTRLTVV.

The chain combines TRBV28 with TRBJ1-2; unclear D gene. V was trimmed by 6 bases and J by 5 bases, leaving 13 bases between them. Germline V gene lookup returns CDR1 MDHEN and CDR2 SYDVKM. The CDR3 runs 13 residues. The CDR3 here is CASREGLSYGYTF. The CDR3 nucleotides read TGTGCCAGCAGGGAAGGACTGTCATATGGCTACACCTTC.

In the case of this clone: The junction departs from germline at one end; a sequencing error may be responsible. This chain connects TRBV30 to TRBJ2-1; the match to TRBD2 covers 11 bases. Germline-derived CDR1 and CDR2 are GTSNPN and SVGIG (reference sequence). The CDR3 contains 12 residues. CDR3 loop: CAWSRLAGGPVF. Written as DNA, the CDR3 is TGTGCCTGGAGTCGCCTAGCGGGAGGCCCCGTCTTC.

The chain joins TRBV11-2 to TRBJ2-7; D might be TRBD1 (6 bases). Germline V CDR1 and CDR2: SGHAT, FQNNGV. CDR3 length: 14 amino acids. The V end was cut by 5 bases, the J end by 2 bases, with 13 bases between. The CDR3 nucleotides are TGTGCCAGCAGCGACGGACAGACAACCTACGAGCAGTACTTC. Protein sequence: CASSDGQTTYEQYF. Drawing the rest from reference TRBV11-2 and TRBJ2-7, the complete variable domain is EAGVAQSPRYKIIEKRQSVAFWCNPISGHATLYWYQQILGQGPKLLIQFQNNGVVDDSQLPKDRFSAERLKGVDSTLKIQPAKLEDSAVYLCASSDGQTTYEQYFGPGTRLTVT.

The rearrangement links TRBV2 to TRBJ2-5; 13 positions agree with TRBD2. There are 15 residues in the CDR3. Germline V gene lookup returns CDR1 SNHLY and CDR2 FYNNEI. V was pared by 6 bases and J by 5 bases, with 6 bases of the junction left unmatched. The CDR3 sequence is CASSLGLAGVETQYF. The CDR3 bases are TGTGCCAGCAGCCTCGGACTAGCGGGAGTTGAGACCCAGTACTTC.

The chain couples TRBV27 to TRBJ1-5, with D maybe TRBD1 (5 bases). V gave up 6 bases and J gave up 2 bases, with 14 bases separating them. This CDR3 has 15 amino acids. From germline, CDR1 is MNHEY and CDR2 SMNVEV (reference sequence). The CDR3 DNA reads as TGTGCCAGCAGCCGGGGACTTGTCGGCAATCAGCCCCAGCATTTT. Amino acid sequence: CASSRGLVGNQPQHF.